Shown below are 16 T cell receptor beta chains from a single sample sequenced in a study of cytomegalovirus exposure and HLA in healthy donors. With 60 Vbeta and 13 Jbeta primers, the PCR was carried out. Here immunoSEQ multiplex PCR was the method, and the copy in TCRdb shows in-frame clones only, minus some. The table has 80,000 to 130,000 clones, roughly 75% seen once; the top ten hold over 4%. Sequencing was performed on PBMCs. The receptors originated from a young woman in good health and CMV-seropositive.

The chain combines TRBV2 with TRBJ2-6; D is ambiguous. This CDR3 is 14 amino acids long. CDR1 is SNHLY, CDR2 FYNNEI, per germline. The V gene lost 5 bases and the J gene lost 1 base, with 6 bases spanning the gap. CDR3 sequence reads: CASSLPSGANVLTF. The CDR3 DNA is TGTGCCAGCAGTCTTCCGTCTGGGGCCAACGTCCTGACTTTC.

This chain joins TRBV29-1 and TRBJ1-2; D possibly corresponds to TRBD1 (6 bases). This CDR3 has 14 residues. Per germline, CDR1 SQVTM and CDR2 ANQGSEA. Trimming cost V 1 base and J 3 bases, with 12 bases left between them. The CDR3 is CSVEGAQGHYGYTF. The CDR3 DNA is TGCAGCGTTGAAGGAGCACAGGGCCACTATGGCTACACCTTC. The complete variable domain, with remaining parts taken from reference TRBV29-1 and TRBJ1-2, reads SAVISQKPSRDICQRGTSLTIQCQVDSQVTMMFWYRQQPGQSLTLIATANQGSEATYESGFVIDKFPISRPNLTFSTLTVSNMSPEDSSIYLCSVEGAQGHYGYTFGSGTRLTVV.

The gene calls are TRBV7-8 and TRBJ2-7, with D possibly TRBD2 on 6 matching bases. The length of the CDR3 is 16 residues. V lost 4 bases and J 0 bases, leaving 16 bases between the germline ends. Germline assignment: CDR1 SGHVS and CDR2 FQNEAQ. In DNA form, the CDR3 reads TGTGCCAGCAGCTCCCGCCGGGACTCCCCCTCCTACGAGCAGTACTTC. The encoded protein is CASSSRRDSPSYEQYF. Supplemented by reference TRBV7-8 and TRBJ2-7, the full variable domain reads GAGVSQSPRYKVAKRGQDVALRCDPISGHVSLFWYQQALGQGPEFLTYFQNEAQLDKSGLPSDRFFAERPEGSVSTLKIQRTQQEDSAVYLCASSSRRDSPSYEQYFGPGTRLTVT.

This chain links TRBV7-9 with TRBJ2-3, with 10 bases matching TRBD2. CDR1 SEHNR and CDR2 FQNEAQ come from the germline V gene (reference sequence). This CDR3 is 15 amino acids long. Unmatched junction bases numbered 8, after V lost 5 bases and J lost 6 bases. CDR3 nucleotides: TGTGCCAGCAGCCAAGGACTAGCGGAGAGGGATACGCAGTATTTT. Protein sequence: CASSQGLAERDTQYF.

The rearrangement uses TRBV19 and TRBJ1-3; D might be TRBD1 (5 bases). Looked up from germline, CDR1 is LNHDA and CDR2 is SQIVND (reference sequence). This CDR3 has 15 residues. V was trimmed by 6 bases and J by 0 bases, leaving 12 bases between them. The CDR3 here is CASSPQGSSGNTIYF. Written as DNA, the CDR3 is TGTGCCAGTAGCCCTCAGGGTTCCTCTGGAAACACCATATATTTT.

CDR3 sequence reads: CASSQTSGRADSQADTQYF. DNA of the CDR3: TGCGCCAGCAGCCAAACTAGCGGGAGGGCCGATAGCCAAGCAGATACGCAGTATTTT. The V gene is TRBV4-3, the J gene TRBJ2-3, with 13 nucleotides matching TRBD2. The germline V gene has CDR1 LGHNA and CDR2 YSLEER. V lost 2 bases, J lost 4 bases, and 12 bases stayed unmatched. CDR3 length: 19 residues.

The V and J genes are TRBV11-2 and TRBJ2-7; D is perhaps TRBD1 (6 bases). V was shortened by 3 bases and J by 0 bases, with 21 bases between the two germline ends. This CDR3 is 18 amino acids long. Germline V gene lookup returns CDR1 SGHAT and CDR2 FQNNGV. The CDR3 DNA reads as TGTGCCAGCAGCTTTGCCCCCAGGGGAAAGGGATCCTCCTACGAGCAGTACTTC. Amino acid sequence: CASSFAPRGKGSSYEQYF.

This clone is a singleton in its sample. The chain has TRBV27 and TRBJ1-5, with D tentatively TRBD1 (5 bases). The CDR3 runs to 12 residues. Looked up from germline, CDR1 is MNHEY and CDR2 is SMNVEV (reference sequence). The V end was cut by 6 bases, the J end by 11 bases, with 14 bases between. CDR3 nucleotides: TGTGCCAGCAGGACCGGGACTCGGGCCCAGCATTTT. Encoded protein: CASRTGTRAQHF.

The chain couples TRBV9 to TRBJ1-3; 7 bases map to TRBD1. The CDR3 length is 15 residues. The germline CDR1 and CDR2 sequences are SGDLS and YYNGEE. V dropped 0 bases and J dropped 4; count of bases not matched to a gene: 4. CDR3 region: CASSVETGIGNTIYF. The CDR3 nucleotides read TGTGCCAGCAGCGTAGAGACAGGGATCGGAAACACCATATATTTT.

The chain links TRBV27 to TRBJ2-5; 12 bases are a match to TRBD2. Germline V gene sequence: CDR1 MNHEY, CDR2 SMNVEV (reference sequence). With V trimmed by 6 bases and J by 5 bases, 7 bases remained unmatched. CDR3 size: 15 residues. CDR3 loop: CASSRLAGVFETQYF. The CDR3 DNA reads TGTGCCAGCAGCCGACTAGCGGGAGTTTTTGAGACCCAGTACTTC.

The chain uses TRBV18 and TRBJ1-1; D gene ambiguous. Germline CDR1 is KGHSH and CDR2 is LQKENI. This CDR3 spans 11 amino acids. Trimming removed 6 bases at V and 2 bases at J, with 4 bases between. In nucleotides, the CDR3 is TGTGCCAGCTCCCTCAACACTGAAGCTTTCTTT. This translates into CASSLNTEAFF.

V gene TRBV25-1 combines with J gene TRBJ1-4; 8 bases align to TRBD1. In germline, CDR1 is MGHDK, CDR2 SYGVNS. The CDR3 spans 17 residues. Trimming removed 0 bases from V and 8 bases from J; junction bases left unmatched: 11. The DNA of the CDR3 is TGTGCCAGCAGTGAATATTTCCCGACAGGGGCCGAGGAAAAACTGTTTTTT. Protein product: CASSEYFPTGAEEKLFF.

This clone was recorded only once. The chain joins TRBV7-2 to TRBJ1-5; D not resolved. Germline V CDR1 and CDR2: SGHTA, FQGNSA. Between the trimmed V and J ends, which lost 5 bases and 0 bases, there was a span of 14 bases. This CDR3 comprises 16 residues. CDR3 DNA: TGTGCCAGCAGCCCCAACAGCCCGTATAGCAATCAGCCCCAGCATTTT. Encoded protein: CASSPNSPYSNQPQHF.

The V and J genes are TRBV28 and TRBJ2-1; 10 bases are shared with TRBD2. The CDR3 consists of 14 residues. V was pared by 8 bases and J by 6 bases, with 7 bases of the junction left unmatched. CDR1 is MDHEN and CDR2 is SYDVKM in the germline V gene. The DNA of the CDR3 is TGTGCCAGCTTTGGGCTAGCGGGAGCCAATGAGCAGTTCTTC. The encoded protein is CASFGLAGANEQFF.

The V call is TRBV29-1, the J call TRBJ2-7, with 8 bases identical to TRBD2. The CDR3 is 13 residues long. In germline, CDR1 is SQVTM, CDR2 ANQGSEA. With V trimmed by 0 bases and J by 10 bases, 8 bases remained unmatched. The CDR3 is CSVEDRLARVQYF. The CDR3 DNA sequence: TGCAGCGTTGAAGATAGACTAGCGCGGGTACAGTACTTC.

This clone was seen only a few times. The V and J genes are TRBV5-6 and TRBJ2-1; the D gene is possibly TRBD1 (6 bases). The ends were cut back, 1 base at V and 4 bases at J, with 9 bases in the middle. This CDR3 is built from 14 residues. Per germline, CDR1 SGHDT and CDR2 YYEEEE. CDR3 loop: CASSLKQGYNEQFF. In DNA form, the CDR3 reads TGTGCCAGCAGCTTGAAACAGGGTTACAATGAGCAGTTCTTC.